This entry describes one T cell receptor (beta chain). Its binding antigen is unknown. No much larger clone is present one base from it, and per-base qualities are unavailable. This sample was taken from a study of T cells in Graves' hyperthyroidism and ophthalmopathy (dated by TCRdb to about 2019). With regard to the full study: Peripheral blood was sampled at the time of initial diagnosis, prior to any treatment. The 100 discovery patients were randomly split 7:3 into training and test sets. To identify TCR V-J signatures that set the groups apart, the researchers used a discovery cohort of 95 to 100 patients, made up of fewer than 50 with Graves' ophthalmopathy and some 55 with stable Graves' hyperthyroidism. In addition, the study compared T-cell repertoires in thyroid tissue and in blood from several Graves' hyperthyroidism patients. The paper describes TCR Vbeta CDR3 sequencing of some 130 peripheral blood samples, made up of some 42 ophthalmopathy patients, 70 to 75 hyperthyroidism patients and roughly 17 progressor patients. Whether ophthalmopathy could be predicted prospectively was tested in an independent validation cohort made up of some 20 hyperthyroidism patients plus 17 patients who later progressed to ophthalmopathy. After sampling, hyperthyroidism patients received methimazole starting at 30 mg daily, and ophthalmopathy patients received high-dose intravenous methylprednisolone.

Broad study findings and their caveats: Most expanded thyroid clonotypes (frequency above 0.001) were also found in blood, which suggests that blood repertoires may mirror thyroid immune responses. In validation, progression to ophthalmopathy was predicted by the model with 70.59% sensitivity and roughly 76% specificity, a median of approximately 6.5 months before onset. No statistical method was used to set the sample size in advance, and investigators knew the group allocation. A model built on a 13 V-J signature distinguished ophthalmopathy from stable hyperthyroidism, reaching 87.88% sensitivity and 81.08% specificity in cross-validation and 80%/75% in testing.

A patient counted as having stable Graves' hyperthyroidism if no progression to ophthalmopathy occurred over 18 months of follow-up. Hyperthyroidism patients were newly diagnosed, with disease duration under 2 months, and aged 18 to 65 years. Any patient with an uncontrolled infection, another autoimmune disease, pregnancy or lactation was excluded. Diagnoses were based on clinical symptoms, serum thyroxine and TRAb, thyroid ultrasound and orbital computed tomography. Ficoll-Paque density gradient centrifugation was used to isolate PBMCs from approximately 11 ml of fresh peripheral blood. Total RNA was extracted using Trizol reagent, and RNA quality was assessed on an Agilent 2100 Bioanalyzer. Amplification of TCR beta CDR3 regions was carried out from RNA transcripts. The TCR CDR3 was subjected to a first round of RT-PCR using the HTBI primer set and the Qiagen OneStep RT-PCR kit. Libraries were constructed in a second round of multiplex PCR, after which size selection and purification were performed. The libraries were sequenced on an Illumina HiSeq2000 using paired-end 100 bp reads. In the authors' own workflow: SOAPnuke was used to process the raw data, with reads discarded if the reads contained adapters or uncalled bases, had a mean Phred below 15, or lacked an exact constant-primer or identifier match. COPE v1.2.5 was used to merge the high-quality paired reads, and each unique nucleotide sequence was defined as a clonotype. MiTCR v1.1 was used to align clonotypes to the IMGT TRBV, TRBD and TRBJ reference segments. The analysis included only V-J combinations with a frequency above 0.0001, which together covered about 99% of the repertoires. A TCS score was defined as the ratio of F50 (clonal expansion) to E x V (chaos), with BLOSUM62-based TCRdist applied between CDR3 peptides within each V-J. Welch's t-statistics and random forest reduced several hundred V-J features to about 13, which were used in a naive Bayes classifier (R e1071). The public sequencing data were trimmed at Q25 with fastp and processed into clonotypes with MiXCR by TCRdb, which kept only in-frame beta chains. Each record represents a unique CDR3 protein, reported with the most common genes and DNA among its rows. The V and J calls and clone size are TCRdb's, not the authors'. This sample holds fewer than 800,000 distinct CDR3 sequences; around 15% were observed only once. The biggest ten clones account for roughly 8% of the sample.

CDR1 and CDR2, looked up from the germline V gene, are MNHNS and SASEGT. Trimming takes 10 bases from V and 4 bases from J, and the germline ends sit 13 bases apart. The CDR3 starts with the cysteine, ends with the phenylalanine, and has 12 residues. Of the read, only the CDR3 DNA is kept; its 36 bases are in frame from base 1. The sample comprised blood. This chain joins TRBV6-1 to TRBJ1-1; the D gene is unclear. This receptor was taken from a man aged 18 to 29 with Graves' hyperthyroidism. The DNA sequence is TGTGCCACCGTAAATCGGGTCACTGAAGCTTTCTTT. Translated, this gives CATVNRVTEAFF.